This record looks at one T cell receptor (beta chain) sequence and its context. Its antigen is unidentified. The data stem from a study of regulatory T cells in long-lasting Graves disease. Study-level results: Accuracy could have been hurt by small sample size.

Noted time point: newly diagnosed GD, antithyroid drugs for less than 3 months. PBMC RNA served as the TCR library source. Peripheral blood, about 10 milliliters of it, was drawn into EDTA tubes. V lost 2 bases to trimming and J lost 2 bases, with 10 bases between them. CDR3 length: 14 residues. Per the germline V gene, CDR1 is SGDLS and CDR2 is YYNGEE. The authors built TCR beta libraries using iRepertoire HTBI primers and Arm-PCR of CDR3 regions. TCRdb re-called the multiplex PCR reads through MiXCR, storing one row per CDR3 protein. The data contain fewer than 500,000 distinct CDR3 sequences, 15% to 20% of them singletons. The sample was also linked to a second study, of T cells in Graves' hyperthyroidism and ophthalmopathy. As that study records: The study excluded patients with uncontrolled infection, other autoimmune disease, pregnancy or lactation. Primed by the HTBI set, a first-round RT-PCR was run on the TCR CDR3.

This sample comprised peripheral blood mononuclear cells (PBMCs), obtained at new diagnosis, from a patient treated with antithyroid drugs. The chain carries TRBV9 and TRBJ1-2; D not certain. The origin of this receptor is a man aged 35 to 55 with Graves disease. The CDR3 region is CASSVSGVNYGYTF. The CDR3, as DNA: TGTGCCAGCAGCGTGTCAGGCGTGAACTATGGCTACACCTTC.